This T cell receptor beta chain derives from a study of low-dose radiotherapy and immunotherapy resistance in tumors. Study summary: Participants in Cohort 1 were administered 0.5 Gy per fraction at 2-week intervals, to a cumulative dose of 6.5 Gy. Participants in Cohort 2 were given 1 Gy per fraction every two weeks, for 13 Gy over 26 weeks. A dose of 300 mg of oral aspirin was taken by patients daily for four cycles from cycle 1 day 1. The authors gave intravenous cyclophosphamide 200 mg/m2 every two weeks, one day before radiation and immunotherapy.

Time point meaning: before trial treatment. Both TCRalpha and TCRbeta chains were reverse transcribed with V-gene-specific primers. TCRs were amplified for 15 to 25 PCR cycles with a constant-region primer and V-primer adapter. TCRdb reprocessed the reads via MiXCR and lists one record per CDR3 protein. Seen here are 65,000 to 95,000 distinct CDR3 sequences, about 19% observed once, and the top ten hold over 4.5%. This clonotype was observed many times. The CDR3 runs to 15 residues. Germline V gene lookup returns CDR1 SGHRS and CDR2 YFSETQ. With 5 bases removed from V and 2 bases from J, the gap between germline ends came to 16 bases.

This TCR came from a male donor with prostate cancer. The chain recombines TRBV5-1 with TRBJ1-2; a weak D match, TRBD1 (6 bases). Sequences were derived from PBMCs, sampled before treatment. The CDR3 is CASRFGSGANYGYTF. The CDR3 DNA sequence: TGCGCCAGCAGGTTTGGATCGGGGGCGAACTATGGCTACACCTTC.